A single sample gave rise to the 25 T cell receptor beta chains below, sequenced in a study of blood T cell repertoires in COVID-19. Measured with immunoSEQ multiplex PCR; TCRdb has only the in-frame clones, and not every one. Of roughly 90,000 clones in the sample, around 90% were seen once. Sequencing was done on a sample of peripheral blood. Every receptor here comes from a middle-aged man with COVID-19, enrolled during active disease.

The genes are TRBV15 and TRBJ1-5; D is perhaps TRBD1 (5 bases). The CDR3 runs 16 residues. V lost 0 bases, J lost 11 bases, and 20 bases lay in between. Germline-derived CDR1 and CDR2 are LNHNV and YYDKDF (reference sequence). CDR3 sequence: CATSRDLQAAVGAQHF. CDR3 bases: TGTGCCACCAGCAGAGATCTACAGGCGGCCGTCGGAGCCCAGCATTTT.

V is TRBV6-2 or TRBV6-3 and J is TRBJ2-3, with 11 bases matching TRBD2. Losses at the gene ends were 2 bases for V and 4 bases for J; bases not matched to a gene: 8. This CDR3 is 17 amino acids long. CDR1 and CDR2 (germline): MNHEY, SVGEGT. The CDR3 loop is CASSYGTSGGWADTQYF. CDR3 in DNA: TGTGCCAGCAGTTACGGTACTAGCGGGGGTTGGGCAGATACGCAGTATTTT.

The V and J genes are TRBV6-5 and TRBJ2-3, with 7 bases lining up with TRBD2. CDR1 MNHEY and CDR2 SVGAGI come from the germline V gene. V shed 6 bases, J shed 1 base, and the junction held 7 bases outside the gene matches. The CDR3 spans 15 residues. The CDR3 bases are TGTGCCAGCAGAGAGACTAGCCAGCGCACAGATACGCAGTATTTT. Its protein is CASRETSQRTDTQYF.

This rearrangement joins TRBV6-5 to TRBJ1-2; perhaps TRBD1 as D (6 bases). The CDR3 spans 14 residues. With 5 bases removed from V and 2 bases from J, the gap between germline ends came to 12 bases. In germline, CDR1 is MNHEY, CDR2 SVGAGI. In nucleotides, the CDR3 is TGTGCCAGCAGTATACAGGGTTCAAACTATGGCTACACCTTC. It specifies CASSIQGSNYGYTF.

The chain couples TRBV10-3 to TRBJ2-2; weak D call: TRBD1 (6 bases). V was shortened by 5 bases and J by 8 bases, with 12 bases between the two germline ends. The germline CDR1 and CDR2 sequences are ENHRY and SYGVKD. The CDR3 loop spans 13 amino acids. The CDR3 DNA is TGTGCCATCAGTCAAGACAGGTCTGGGGAGCTGTTTTTT. Translating gives CAISQDRSGELFF.

Comments on this clone: Compared with germline, one end of the junction differs, possibly owing to a read error. This chain connects TRBV19 to TRBJ1-1; the match to TRBD1 covers 7 bases. This CDR3 has 14 residues. The germline V gene has CDR1 LNHDA and CDR2 SQIVND (reference sequence). This CDR3 reads CASSVDRVGTEAFF. Written as DNA, the CDR3 is TGTGCCAGTAGTGTAGACAGGGTCGGCACTGAAGCTTTCTTT. Combining the CDR3 with reference TRBV19 and TRBJ1-1 gives the whole variable domain DGGITQSPKYLFRKEGQNVTLSCEQNLNHDAMYWYRQDPGQGLRLIYYSQIVNDFQKGDIAEGYSVSREKKESFPLTVTSAQKNPTAFYLCASSVDRVGTEAFFGQGTRLTVV.

The gene calls are TRBV2 and TRBJ2-7, with D uncertain. The CDR3 is made up of 14 amino acids. The V gene lost 2 bases and the J gene lost 0 bases, with 8 bases spanning the gap. In germline, CDR1 is SNHLY, CDR2 FYNNEI. CDR3 nucleotides: TGTGCCAGCAGTGAAAGTATCAGCTCCTACGAGCAGTACTTC. It is translated as CASSESISSYEQYF.

The chain joins TRBV6-5 to TRBJ2-7, with D possibly TRBD2 on 6 matching bases. This CDR3 comprises 13 residues. Germline V CDR1 and CDR2: MNHEY, SVGAGI. The V and J ends lost 8 bases and 2 bases respectively, with 13 bases between them. CDR3 nucleotide sequence: TGTGCCAGCCGGGACCGGGGGACCTACGAGCAGTACTTC. Translated: CASRDRGTYEQYF.

V is TRBV4-2 and J is TRBJ2-5; weak D call: TRBD2 (6 bases). The ends were cut back, 4 bases at V and 2 bases at J, with 20 bases in the middle. From germline, CDR1 is LGHNA and CDR2 YNFKEQ. The length of the CDR3 is 17 residues. The CDR3 sequence: CASSLIQLGGGQETQYF. CDR3 coding DNA: TGTGCCAGCAGCCTAATTCAACTCGGGGGAGGTCAAGAGACCCAGTACTTC.

This clone was recorded once. The chain links TRBV4-3 to TRBJ2-3; TRBD2 matches 9 bases. Trimming removed 0 bases from V and 0 bases from J; junction bases left unmatched: 13. The germline V gene encodes CDR1 LGHNA and CDR2 YSLEER. CDR3 length: 20 amino acids. In DNA, the CDR3 is TGCGCCAGCAGCCAAGATCTGGGGCTAGCGGGGAGATCTAGCACAGATACGCAGTATTTT. Residues: CASSQDLGLAGRSSTDTQYF.

The chain employs TRBV5-6 and TRBJ1-6; D is possibly TRBD1 (5 bases). Germline-derived CDR1 and CDR2 are SGHDT and YYEEEE. Trimming shortened V by 3 bases and J by 6 bases, and 13 bases separated the two germline ends. The CDR3 consists of 15 residues. The CDR3 nucleotides are TGTGCCAGCAGCTCTACATGGGGCGGTAATTCACCCCTCCACTTT. It encodes CASSSTWGGNSPLHF.

This sequence joins TRBV18 and TRBJ1-2; D not certain. Per the germline V gene, CDR1 is KGHSH and CDR2 is LQKENI. This CDR3 is 13 amino acids long. Trimming cost V 3 bases and J 8 bases, with 13 bases left between them. Written as DNA, the CDR3 is TGTGCCAGCTCACCGGGCAGCACCTCAGGCTACACCTTC. This gives the protein CASSPGSTSGYTF.

The rearrangement uses TRBV7-2 and TRBJ1-6; 7 positions match TRBD1. Per germline, CDR1 SGHTA and CDR2 FQGNSA. The CDR3 loop spans 14 amino acids. V lost 5 bases to trimming and J lost 7 bases; unmatched junction nucleotides: 5. The CDR3 DNA sequence: TGTGCCAGCAGCGACAGGGTCATGAATTCACCCCTCCACTTT. It encodes CASSDRVMNSPLHF.

The chain is built from TRBV25-1 and TRBJ2-7; TRBD1 is a possible D gene (5 bases). CDR3 length: 16 residues. CDR1 MGHDK and CDR2 SYGVNS come from the germline V gene. The V end was cut by 3 bases, the J end by 6 bases, with 21 bases between. CDR3 region: CASSDSLQGRVGEQYF. The CDR3 DNA follows: TGTGCCAGCAGTGATTCCCTTCAGGGTAGAGTCGGCGAGCAGTACTTC.

For the CDR3, the DNA is TGTGCCAGCAGCCAAGATCCCAGCGATCACTATGGCTACACCTTC. Encoded protein: CASSQDPSDHYGYTF. This chain joins TRBV3-1 (or the pseudogene TRBV3-2) and TRBJ1-2, with D uncertain. CDR1 LGHDT and CDR2 YNNKEL come from the germline V gene (reference sequence). V was clipped by 0 bases and J by 3 bases, with 11 bases between them. The CDR3 length is 15 residues.

The V gene is TRBV5-1, the J gene TRBJ1-5; D remains unclear. The germline V gene has CDR1 SGHRS and CDR2 YFSETQ. There are 15 residues in the CDR3. V was pared by 4 bases and J by 5 bases, with 16 bases between. The CDR3 DNA is TGCGCCAGCAGCGCAACGGGTCTCGGAGATCAGCCCCAGCATTTT. Protein: CASSATGLGDQPQHF.

The rearrangement links TRBV5-1 to TRBJ2-3, with TRBD2 as a possible D gene (6 bases). Germline loops: CDR1 SGHRS, CDR2 YFSETQ. With 0 bases removed from V and 0 bases from J, the gap between germline ends came to 23 bases. CDR3 length: 20 residues. The CDR3 here is CASSLEPFLLVLASTDTQYF. CDR3 nucleotides: TGCGCCAGCAGCTTGGAGCCCTTCCTTTTAGTCCTAGCGAGCACAGATACGCAGTATTTT. Full variable domain (outside the CDR3, taken from reference TRBV5-1 and TRBJ2-3): KAGVTQTPRYLIKTRGQQVTLSCSPISGHRSVSWYQQTPGQGLQFLFEYFSETQRNKGNFPGRFSGRQFSNSRSEMNVSTLELGDSALYLCASSLEPFLLVLASTDTQYFGPGTRLTVL.

J is TRBJ1-5 and V is TRBV11-1, with 10 bases identical to TRBD1. The CDR3 loop spans 13 amino acids. Trimming at V came to 5 bases and at J to 7 bases, leaving 2 bases not matched to a gene. Germline values: CDR1 SGHAT, CDR2 FQDESV (reference sequence). The CDR3 nucleotides read TGTGCCAGCAGCGGGGACAGGGGCCAGCCCCAGCATTTT. Encoded protein: CASSGDRGQPQHF.

This clone was seen just once. The V gene is TRBV30, the J gene TRBJ1-2; 8 bases fit TRBD1. J lost 8 bases, V lost 5 bases, and 4 bases had no gene match. This CDR3 has 11 amino acids. CDR1 is GTSNPN and CDR2 is SVGIG in the germline V gene (reference sequence). CDR3 region: CAWGAGGGYTF. The CDR3 DNA sequence: TGTGCCTGGGGCGCAGGGGGCGGCTACACCTTC.

V is TRBV6-5 and J is TRBJ2-3, with TRBD1 matching 8 bases. The CDR3 extends over 15 amino acids. Germline V gives CDR1 MNHEY, CDR2 SVGAGI. The V and J ends lost 8 bases and 0 bases, in that order; junction bases with no gene match: 7. Here the CDR3 reads CASGDGQGSTDTQYF. CDR3 bases: TGTGCCAGCGGCGATGGACAGGGTAGCACAGATACGCAGTATTTT.

This chain connects TRBV14 to TRBJ1-3; D is uncertain. This CDR3 has 14 amino acids. V gave up 4 bases and J gave up 0 bases, with 7 bases separating them. The germline CDR1 and CDR2 sequences are SGHDN and FVKESK. The CDR3 sequence is CASSRLFSGNTIYF. Here the CDR3 DNA reads TGTGCCAGCAGCCGCCTATTCTCTGGAAACACCATATATTTT.

V and J are TRBV19 and TRBJ2-2; D may be TRBD1 (6 bases). This CDR3 has 15 amino acids. Germline-derived CDR1 and CDR2 are LNHDA and SQIVND (reference sequence). The V end was cut by 4 bases, the J end by 0 bases, with 9 bases between. CDR3 loop: CASSTGTPNTGELFF. The CDR3 coding sequence is TGTGCCAGTAGTACCGGGACACCGAACACCGGGGAGCTGTTTTTT.

This rearrangement joins TRBV10-3 to TRBJ1-1, with TRBD1 matching over 8 bases. CDR1 is ENHRY and CDR2 is SYGVKD in the germline V gene. V lost 8 bases and J lost 6; bases outside the gene matches: 11. The CDR3 covers 14 residues. The chain's CDR3 is CAISTGQEGAEAFF. DNA for the CDR3: TGTGCCATCTCCACGGGACAGGAGGGCGCTGAAGCTTTCTTT.

V is TRBV28 and J is TRBJ1-5; 7 nucleotides match TRBD1. The V gene's germline CDR1 is MDHEN and CDR2 SYDVKM. The CDR3 sequence is 13 residues long. Trimming cost V 6 bases and J 5 bases; bases outside gene matches: 4. The CDR3 region has the DNA TGTGCCAGCAGCTGGGACAGCTATCAGCCCCAGCATTTT. Encoded protein: CASSWDSYQPQHF.

The chain links TRBV15 to TRBJ1-3; tentative D call: TRBD1 (5 bases). Germline assignment: CDR1 LNHNV and CDR2 YYDKDF (reference sequence). V dropped 0 bases and J dropped 4 bases, with 19 bases sitting between them. There are 18 residues in the CDR3. The CDR3 is CATSRESGGSTLGNTIYF. CDR3 DNA: TGTGCCACCAGCAGAGAATCGGGGGGTTCGACTTTAGGAAACACCATATATTTT.